This T cell receptor beta chain derives from a study of T cell clonotyping in hematopoietic cell transplantation. Overall study findings and caveats: Few recipient clonotypes overlapped donors; over 97% were de novo at given depth. No sorting was done, leaving CD4 and CD8 contributions mixed. Pathologically expanded recipient clonotypes increased progressively from day 30 to day 180 as diversity fell. Broader posttransplant TCR repertoire diversity was predicted by graft donor and pretransplant recipient Inverse Simpson Index values.

The CDR3 is 16 amino acids. Germline CDR1 reads SGHTA; CDR2 reads FQGNSA. J was trimmed by 2 bases and V by 5 bases; bases with no gene match: 6. Measured with immunoSEQ multiplex PCR; TCRdb has only the in-frame clones, and not every one. The table records about 12,000 clones, approximately 51% of them present only once. Notes on this clone: The antigen remains unidentified.

V usage is TRBV7-2 and J usage is TRBJ2-3; 11 bases are a match to TRBD2. The sequenced sample consisted of peripheral blood mononuclear cells. The TCR comes from a man aged 50 to 60 in good health. Some clones in this sample may be carry-over from other donors' samples. CDR3 amino acids: CASSRRLAGLTDTQYF. The CDR3, as DNA: TGTGCCAGCAGCCGCCGACTAGCGGGACTCACAGATACGCAGTATTTT.